This T cell receptor (beta chain) stems from a study of Ad26.COV2.S vaccination and SARS-CoV-2 variants. Study conclusions and caveats: Vaccine and placebo recipients had similar non-spike TCR breadth. Reportedly, after vaccination the spike-specific CD8+ and CD4+ T cell responses displayed substantial breadth.

Germline lookup yields CDR1 SGHRS and CDR2 YFSETQ. Deletions cut 2 bases from V and 3 bases from J, with 23 bases between. The CDR3 has 18 amino acids. As to this clone: Its antigen remains unidentified.

The treatment here: roughly 18 received Ad26.COV2.S at low or high dose, single or two shots; 5 received placebo; per-sample allocation not given. Collection of samples fell on day 63 after the first vaccine or placebo injection. Donation came from an adult in Boston who was aged 18-55 years. The assay was immunoSEQ multiplex PCR, and TCRdb's table has in-frame clones only and misses some. The sample records 350,000 to 400,000 clones, 75% to 90% being singletons. The sample here was peripheral blood, taken in a trial of Ad26.COV2.S vaccine versus placebo. The chain employs TRBV5-1 and TRBJ1-2, with D possibly TRBD1 on 6 matching bases. This TCR was recovered from a person aged 18-60 years who received the Ad26.COV2.S COVID-19 vaccine or a placebo. The CDR3 reads CASSFNREGRGLYYGYTF. DNA of the CDR3: TGCGCCAGCAGCTTTAACCGAGAGGGTCGGGGGCTTTACTATGGCTACACCTTC.